The 17 T cell receptor beta chains below were found in one sample sequenced in a study of shared clonotypes between healthy human individuals. Data came from immunoSEQ multiplex PCR; TCRdb stores just in-frame clones and leaves some out. The data contain 1.4 million to 1.5 million clones, around 97% of them seen just once; the ten biggest clones take up more than 0.9%. Sequencing was performed on naive CD4+ T cells sorted from blood. Subset of the sample: CD45RA+ positively selected. The receptors shown here come from a man aged 30 to 39 in good health.

This clone appeared once. The chain employs TRBV6-5 and TRBJ2-7, with 10 bases lining up with TRBD2. Germline V CDR1 and CDR2: MNHEY, SVGAGI. This CDR3 comprises 15 residues. The V segment lost 6 bases and the J segment 3 bases; nucleotides outside the gene matches: 8. For the CDR3, the DNA is TGTGCCAGCAGAGAGACCGGGACTAGCGTCTACGAGCAGTACTTC. This sequence encodes CASRETGTSVYEQYF.

The chain couples TRBV30 to TRBJ1-4, with TRBD1 as a possible D gene (6 bases). The germline gives CDR1 GTSNPN, CDR2 SVGIG (reference sequence). CDR3 length equals 13 residues. V was cut by 0 bases and J by 6 bases, with 8 bases left in between. CDR3 nucleotides: TGTGCCTGGAGTGTACAGGGTCATGAAAAACTGTTTTTT. This codes for CAWSVQGHEKLFF.

This sequence joins TRBV5-1 and TRBJ2-2; weak D call: TRBD1 (6 bases). Germline V lookup: CDR1 SGHRS, CDR2 YFSETQ. The CDR3 consists of 15 residues. The germline V and J ends were trimmed by 4 bases and 4 bases, with 14 bases remaining between them. CDR3 sequence reads: CASSLGQRSTGELFF. The CDR3 DNA reads TGCGCCAGCAGCCTCGGACAGAGATCCACCGGGGAGCTGTTTTTT.

Remarks on this clone: The same CDR3 arises from other DNA sequences in this sample as well. This chain joins TRBV7-2 and TRBJ2-7, with D unclear. Trimming cost V 4 bases and J 4 bases, with 5 bases left between them. The CDR3 is 11 amino acids. CDR1 and CDR2 (germline): SGHTA, FQGNSA. CDR3 sequence: CASSSNYEQYF. The CDR3 DNA follows: TGTGCCAGCAGCTCAAATTACGAGCAGTACTTC.

The CDR3 is CASSLGGSRQETQYF. CDR3 DNA: TGTGCCAGCAGCCTGGGCGGGAGCCGCCAAGAGACCCAGTACTTC. V gene TRBV5-4 combines with J gene TRBJ2-5; 7 bases line up with TRBD2. This CDR3 comprises 15 residues. J lost 1 base, V lost 4 bases, and 7 bases had no gene match. In germline, CDR1 is SGHNT, CDR2 YYREEE (reference sequence).

In the case of this clone: A junction end diverges from the germline sequence, so it may reflect a read error. The V and J genes are TRBV20-1 and TRBJ2-7; no firm D call. CDR1 DFQATT and CDR2 SNEGSKA come from the germline V gene (reference sequence). The CDR3 has 11 amino acids. DNA of the CDR3: TGTTTGCTAAAAAAAAATGGCGAGCAGTACTTC. It translates to CLLKKNGEQYF.

The chain is built from TRBV5-4 and TRBJ2-7; no clear D. Germline CDR1 SGHNT, CDR2 YYREEE (reference sequence). This CDR3 has 14 amino acids. Trimming took off 3 bases at V and 3 bases at J, with 13 bases between the two ends. In DNA form, the CDR3 reads TGTGCCAGCAGCTGGAAAGGCCAGAGCTACGAGCAGTACTTC. Encoded protein: CASSWKGQSYEQYF.

The chain has TRBV18 and TRBJ1-4, with D perhaps TRBD1 (6 bases). The length of the CDR3 is 14 residues. Germline assignment: CDR1 KGHSH and CDR2 LQKENI. Trimming took 2 bases from V and 6 from J, leaving 10 bases between them. The CDR3 loop reads CASSPRGAYEKLFF. Here the CDR3 DNA reads TGTGCCAGCTCACCAAGGGGGGCTTATGAAAAACTGTTTTTT.

This chain links TRBV10-3 with TRBJ2-1, with 10 positions matching TRBD1. In germline, CDR1 is ENHRY, CDR2 SYGVKD. The CDR3 is made up of 14 amino acids. Trimming removed 6 bases from V and 5 bases from J; junction bases left unmatched: 4. CDR3: CAISDRGRNNEQFF. CDR3 DNA: TGTGCCATCAGCGACAGGGGGCGCAACAATGAGCAGTTCTTC.

The chain recombines TRBV4-3 with TRBJ2-2; no clear D. Germline values: CDR1 LGHNA, CDR2 YSLEER. V lost 4 bases and J 1 base, leaving 7 bases between the germline ends. CDR3 length equals 14 residues. The CDR3 loop is CASSRVMNTGELFF. The CDR3 nucleotides are TGCGCCAGCAGCCGAGTCATGAACACCGGGGAGCTGTTTTTT.

A note on this clone: This sample also contains other DNA sequences that code for the same CDR3. The chain joins TRBV28 to TRBJ1-5; TRBD1 matches at 7 bases. Per the germline V gene, CDR1 is MDHEN and CDR2 is SYDVKM. The CDR3 runs 16 residues. V trimming: 2 bases; J trimming: 2 bases; junction bases outside the gene matches: 6. CDR3 residues: CASSLHRGRGNQPQHF. CDR3 nucleotide sequence: TGTGCCAGCAGTTTACACAGGGGCCGTGGCAATCAGCCCCAGCATTTT. Full variable domain (remainder filled in from reference TRBV28 and TRBJ1-5): DVKVTQSSRYLVKRTGEKVFLECVQDMDHENMFWYRQDPGLGLRLIYFSYDVKMKEKGDIPEGYSVSREKKERFSLILESASTNQTSMYLCASSLHRGRGNQPQHFGDGTRLSIL.

The V and J genes are TRBV19 and TRBJ2-7, with D perhaps matching TRBD2 (5 bases). Looked up from germline, CDR1 is LNHDA and CDR2 is SQIVND (reference sequence). The CDR3 totals 15 residues. The CDR3 loop reads CASRALGSGPYEQYF. Here the CDR3 DNA reads TGTGCTTCGAGGGCCCTCGGAAGCGGCCCCTACGAGCAGTACTTC.

The rearrangement joins TRBV6-5 to TRBJ2-7; D may be TRBD1 (5 bases). This CDR3 comprises 13 residues. The V gene lost 6 bases and the J gene lost 3 bases, with 12 bases spanning the gap. CDR1 MNHEY and CDR2 SVGAGI come from the germline V gene. CDR3 in DNA: TGTGCCAGCAGCCGGACAATTTTCTACGAGCAGTACTTC. Its protein is CASSRTIFYEQYF.

The CDR3 sequence: CTSSLEAGERTYEQYF. In DNA form, the CDR3 reads TGCACCAGCAGCCTCGAGGCGGGAGAAAGAACCTACGAGCAGTACTTC. The chain combines TRBV1 with TRBJ2-7; the D segment call TRBD2 is taken from the table without a DNA check. TRBV1 is a recognized pseudogene. The CDR3 is 16 amino acids.

This chain links TRBV25-1 with TRBJ2-7, with TRBD2 matching 12 bases. The J segment lost 7 bases and the V segment lost 6 bases, leaving 19 bases of the junction unmatched. Germline V CDR1 and CDR2: MGHDK, SYGVNS. This CDR3 spans 18 amino acids. CDR3 sequence: CASRPRRTSGAGMSEQYF. The CDR3 DNA reads as TGTGCCAGCAGACCGAGGAGGACTAGCGGGGCCGGGATGAGTGAGCAGTACTTC.

The chain carries TRBV4-2 and TRBJ2-2; 7 bases line up with TRBD2. This CDR3 has 17 amino acids. J was trimmed by 3 bases and V by 4 bases; bases with no gene match: 11. The germline V gene has CDR1 LGHNA and CDR2 YNFKEQ. CDR3 nucleotide sequence: TGTGCCAGCAGCCCCGGTGGGGGGAGGGCAGACACCGGGGAGCTGTTTTTT. Translated, it gives CASSPGGGRADTGELFF.

This clone was observed once. This chain connects TRBV6-6 to TRBJ1-1; no definite D call. This CDR3 spans 16 amino acids. From germline, CDR1 is MNHNY and CDR2 SVGAGI (reference sequence). The V end was cut by 8 bases, the J end by 3 bases, with 22 bases between. The DNA for the CDR3 is TGTGCCAGCCGGAACCCCTTCAGCGACCCCGACACTGAAGCTTTCTTT. Amino acids: CASRNPFSDPDTEAFF.